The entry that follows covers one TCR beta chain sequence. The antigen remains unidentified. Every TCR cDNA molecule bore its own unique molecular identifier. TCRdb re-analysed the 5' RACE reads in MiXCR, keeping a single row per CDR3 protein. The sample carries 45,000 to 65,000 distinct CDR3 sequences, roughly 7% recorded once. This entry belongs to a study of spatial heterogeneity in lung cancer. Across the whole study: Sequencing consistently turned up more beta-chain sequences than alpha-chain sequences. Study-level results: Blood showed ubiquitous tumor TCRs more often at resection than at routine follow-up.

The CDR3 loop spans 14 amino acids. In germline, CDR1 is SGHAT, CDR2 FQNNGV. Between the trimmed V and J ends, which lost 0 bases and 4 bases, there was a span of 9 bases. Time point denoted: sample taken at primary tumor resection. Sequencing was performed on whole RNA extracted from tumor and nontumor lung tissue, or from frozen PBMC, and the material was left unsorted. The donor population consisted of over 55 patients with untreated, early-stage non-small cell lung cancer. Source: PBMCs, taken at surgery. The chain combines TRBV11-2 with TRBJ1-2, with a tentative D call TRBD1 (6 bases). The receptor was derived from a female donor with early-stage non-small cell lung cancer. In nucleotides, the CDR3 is TGTGCCAGCAGCTTAGAGCGGGACACCTATGGCTACACCTTC. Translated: CASSLERDTYGYTF. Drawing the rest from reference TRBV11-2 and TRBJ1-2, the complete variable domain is EAGVAQSPRYKIIEKRQSVAFWCNPISGHATLYWYQQILGQGPKLLIQFQNNGVVDDSQLPKDRFSAERLKGVDSTLKIQPAKLEDSAVYLCASSLERDTYGYTFGSGTRLTVV.